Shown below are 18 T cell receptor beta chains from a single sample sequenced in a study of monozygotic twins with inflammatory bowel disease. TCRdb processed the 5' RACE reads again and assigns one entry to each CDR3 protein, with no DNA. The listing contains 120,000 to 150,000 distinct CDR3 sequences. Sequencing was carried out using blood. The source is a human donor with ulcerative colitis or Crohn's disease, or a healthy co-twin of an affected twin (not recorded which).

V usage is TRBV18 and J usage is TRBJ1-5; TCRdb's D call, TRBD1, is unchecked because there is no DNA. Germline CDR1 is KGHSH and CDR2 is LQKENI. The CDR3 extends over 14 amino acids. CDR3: CASSPGTLNQPQHF.

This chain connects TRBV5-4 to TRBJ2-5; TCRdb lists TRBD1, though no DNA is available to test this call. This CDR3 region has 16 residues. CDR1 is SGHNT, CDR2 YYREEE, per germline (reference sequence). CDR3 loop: CASSLGGGGFQETQYF.

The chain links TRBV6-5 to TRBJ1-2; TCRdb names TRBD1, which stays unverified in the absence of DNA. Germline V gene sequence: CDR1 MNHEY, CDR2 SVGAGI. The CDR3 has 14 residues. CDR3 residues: CASSYGGQPYGYTF.

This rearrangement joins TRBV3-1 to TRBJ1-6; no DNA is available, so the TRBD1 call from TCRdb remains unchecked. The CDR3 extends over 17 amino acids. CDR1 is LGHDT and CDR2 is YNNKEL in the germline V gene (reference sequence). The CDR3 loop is CASSQPPRQNVDSPLHF.

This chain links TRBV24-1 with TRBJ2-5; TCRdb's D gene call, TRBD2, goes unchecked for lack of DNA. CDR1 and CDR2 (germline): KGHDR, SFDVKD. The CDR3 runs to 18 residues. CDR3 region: CATSDRTSSGGPLETQYF.

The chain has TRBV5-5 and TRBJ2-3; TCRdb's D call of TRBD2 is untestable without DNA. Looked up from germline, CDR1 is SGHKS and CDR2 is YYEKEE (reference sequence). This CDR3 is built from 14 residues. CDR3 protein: CASSLSGVEDTQYF.

CDR3: CVSSQRPQGGTDTQYF. The chain recombines TRBV7-3 with TRBJ2-3; TCRdb indicates TRBD1, and absent DNA this call remains unverified. This CDR3 region has 16 residues. Germline V CDR1 and CDR2: SGHTA, FQGTGA.

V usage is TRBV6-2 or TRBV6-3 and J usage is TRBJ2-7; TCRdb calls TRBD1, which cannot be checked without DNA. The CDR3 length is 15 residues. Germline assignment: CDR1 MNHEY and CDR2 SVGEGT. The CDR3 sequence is CASRPNRDRYYEQYF.

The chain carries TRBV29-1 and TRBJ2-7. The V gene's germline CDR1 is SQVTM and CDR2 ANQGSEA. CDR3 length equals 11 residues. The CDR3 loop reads CSVEESYEQYF.

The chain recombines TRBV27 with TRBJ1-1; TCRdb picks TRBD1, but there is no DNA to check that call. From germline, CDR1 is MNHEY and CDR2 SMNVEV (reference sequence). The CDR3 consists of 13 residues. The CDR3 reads CASSSQGGGEAFF.

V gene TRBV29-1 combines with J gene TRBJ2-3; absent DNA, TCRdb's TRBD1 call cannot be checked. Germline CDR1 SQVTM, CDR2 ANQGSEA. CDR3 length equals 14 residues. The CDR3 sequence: CSVGGQGRTDTQYF.

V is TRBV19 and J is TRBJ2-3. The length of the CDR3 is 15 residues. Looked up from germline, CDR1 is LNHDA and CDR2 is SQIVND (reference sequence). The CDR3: CASSMGSWGTDTQYF.

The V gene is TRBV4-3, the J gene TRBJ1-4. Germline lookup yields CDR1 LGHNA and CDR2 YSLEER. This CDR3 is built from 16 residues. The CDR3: CASSQNVGALNEKLFF.

The CDR3 protein is CASLRGHDTEAFF. This chain joins TRBV7-2 and TRBJ1-1; TCRdb lists TRBD1, though no DNA is available to test this call. This CDR3 comprises 13 residues. The germline gives CDR1 SGHTA, CDR2 FQGNSA.

This CDR3 is CAWSVDSNQPQHF. V gene TRBV30 combines with J gene TRBJ1-5. Germline V gene data show CDR1 as GTSNPN and CDR2 as SVGIG (reference sequence). This CDR3 is 13 amino acids long.

This chain's CDR3 is CASTLPGQDYEQYF. The chain joins TRBV6-6 to TRBJ2-7; there is no DNA to check the TCRdb D call of TRBD1. CDR3 length equals 14 residues. Germline loops: CDR1 MNHNY, CDR2 SVGAGI (reference sequence).

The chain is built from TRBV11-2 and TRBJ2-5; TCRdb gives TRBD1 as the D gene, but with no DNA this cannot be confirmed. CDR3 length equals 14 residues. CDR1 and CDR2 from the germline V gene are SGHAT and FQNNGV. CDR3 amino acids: CASSLVTGQETQYF. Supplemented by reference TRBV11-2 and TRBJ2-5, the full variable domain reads EAGVAQSPRYKIIEKRQSVAFWCNPISGHATLYWYQQILGQGPKLLIQFQNNGVVDDSQLPKDRFSAERLKGVDSTLKIQPAKLEDSAVYLCASSLVTGQETQYFGPGTRLLVL.

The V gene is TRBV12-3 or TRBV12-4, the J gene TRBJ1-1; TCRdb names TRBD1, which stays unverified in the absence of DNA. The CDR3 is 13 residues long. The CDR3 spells CASGWTGGTEAFF.